This T cell receptor (beta chain) was identified during a study of blood T cell repertoires in COVID-19. As for the study in general: Acute and convalescent COVID-19 samples came from the United States, Italy and Spain. Sample material is recorded as cDNA or gDNA derived from T cells, B-cell-depleted T cells, or PBMCs.

Seattle patients were enrolled during active infection and followed longitudinally. In the study's own analysis: Reference gene primer amplification gave estimated nucleated cell counts. Sequencing used immunoSEQ multiplex PCR; TCRdb keeps in-frame clones, though not all of them. Clonal size and the V and J genes are those of that table, whereas D and trimming came from the DNA. The sample has some 400,000 clones; more than 75% are singletons. Germline V gives CDR1 SGDLS, CDR2 YYNGEE. The germline V and J ends were trimmed by 1 base and 4 bases, with 9 bases remaining between them. The CDR3 loop spans 14 amino acids.

The source of this sequence is a woman aged 30 to 39 with COVID-19, enrolled during active disease. Source material: peripheral blood. The chain carries TRBV9 and TRBJ1-3; D ambiguous. The CDR3 nucleotides read TGTGCCAGCAGCGTATGGGCAAGAGGAAACACCATATATTTT. It encodes CASSVWARGNTIYF. The full variable domain, in which reference TRBV9 and TRBJ1-3 provide the parts outside the CDR3, is DSGVTQTPKHLITATGQRVTLRCSPRSGDLSVYWYQQSLDQGLQFLIQYYNGEERAKGNILERFSAQQFPDLHSELNLSSLELGDSALYFCASSVWARGNTIYFGEGSWLTVV.